What follows is one T cell receptor beta chain and its context. The entry originates in a study of T cell changes during pregnancy in multiple sclerosis. Sequencing used immunoSEQ multiplex PCR; TCRdb keeps in-frame clones, though not all of them. Of under 70,000 clones in the sample, about 90% were seen once. Germline CDR1 SGHTA, CDR2 FQGTGA. This CDR3 has 13 residues. V gave up 5 bases and J gave up 3 bases; unmatched junction bases: 2. The chain carries TRBV7-3 and TRBJ1-2; 8 bases align to TRBD1. The receptor's source is a female donor in good health, enrolled as a control in a pregnancy study. The specimen comprised CD4+ T cells from peripheral blood mononuclear cells, sampled after pregnancy. The CDR3 spells CASSPTGDYGYTF. CDR3 sequence (DNA): TGTGCCAGCAGCCCGACAGGGGACTATGGCTACACCTTC.